The 16 T cell receptor beta chains below come from one sample, sequenced in a study of blood T cell repertoires in COVID-19. Some clones are missing from TCRdb's copy, which holds only in-frame ones; the method was immunoSEQ multiplex PCR. The table shows fewer than 300,000 clones, with 75% to 90% occurring only once. What was sequenced was PBMCs or T cells enriched from blood (not recorded which). Source of these receptors: a woman between 50 and 59 years old who had recovered from COVID-19.

The rearrangement joins TRBV7-8 to TRBJ2-7; D gene unclear. The V and J ends lost 0 bases and 2 bases respectively, with 8 bases between them. The CDR3 sequence is 14 residues long. Germline-derived CDR1 and CDR2 are SGHVS and FQNEAQ. Here the CDR3 DNA reads TGTGCCAGCAGCTTAGCCTGGCCAACCTACGAGCAGTACTTC. The encoded protein is CASSLAWPTYEQYF.

This clone was seen a handful of times. V is TRBV5-1 and J is TRBJ1-1; D remains ambiguous. Germline V gene data show CDR1 as SGHRS and CDR2 as YFSETQ. V dropped 1 base and J dropped 4 bases, with 20 bases sitting between them. This CDR3 contains 17 residues. CDR3 bases: TGCGCCAGCAGCTTGCCCAACCTTTCCCGGGAGAGCACTGAAGCTTTCTTT. It is translated as CASSLPNLSRESTEAFF.

The chain combines TRBV6-5 with TRBJ1-6; 8 bases align to TRBD1. The CDR3 spans 14 residues. Germline values: CDR1 MNHEY, CDR2 SVGAGI. Trimming cost V 5 bases and J 7 bases; bases outside gene matches: 4. The CDR3 region is CASSRQGKNSPLHF. In DNA form, the CDR3 reads TGTGCCAGCAGTCGACAGGGGAAGAATTCACCCCTCCACTTT.

The V gene is TRBV29-1, the J gene TRBJ1-2; no clear D gene. The V and J ends lost 7 bases and 2 bases respectively, with 11 bases between them. The CDR3 totals 12 residues. The germline V gene has CDR1 SQVTM and CDR2 ANQGSEA. The CDR3: CSALTENYGYTF. DNA of the CDR3: TGCAGCGCACTGACGGAGAACTATGGCTACACCTTC. Using reference TRBV29-1 and TRBJ1-2 for the parts outside the CDR3, the full variable domain is SAVISQKPSRDICQRGTSLTIQCQVDSQVTMMFWYRQQPGQSLTLIATANQGSEATYESGFVIDKFPISRPNLTFSTLTVSNMSPEDSSIYLCSALTENYGYTFGSGTRLTVV.

This sequence joins TRBV7-6 and TRBJ2-7; 7 bases agree with TRBD2. This CDR3 spans 13 amino acids. Germline trimming cut 2 bases from V and 5 bases from J; bases unmatched to any gene: 3. Germline loops: CDR1 SGHVS, CDR2 FNYEAQ. CDR3 sequence reads: CASSLLAGDEQYF. The CDR3 bases are TGTGCCAGCAGCTTACTGGCGGGAGACGAGCAGTACTTC.

The genes are TRBV2 and TRBJ1-6, with 8 bases fitting TRBD1. This CDR3 region has 15 residues. Germline V gene sequence: CDR1 SNHLY, CDR2 FYNNEI. Trimming removed 6 bases from V and 7 bases from J; junction bases left unmatched: 8. The CDR3 is CASRENRGANSPLHF. CDR3 nucleotides: TGTGCCAGCAGAGAAAACAGGGGGGCCAATTCACCCCTCCACTTT.

The chain has TRBV6-5 and TRBJ2-1, with 10 bases fitting TRBD2. The CDR3 has 14 residues. V dropped 7 bases and J dropped 4; count of bases not matched to a gene: 4. The V gene's germline CDR1 is MNHEY and CDR2 SVGAGI. CDR3 sequence (DNA): TGTGCCAGCAAGGCTAGCGGGGGATACAATGAGCAGTTCTTC. Amino acid sequence: CASKASGGYNEQFF.

The rearrangement joins TRBV5-4 to TRBJ2-2; TRBD2 might be the D (6 bases). CDR1 SGHNT and CDR2 YYREEE come from the germline V gene (reference sequence). This CDR3 is 16 amino acids long. With 3 bases removed from V and 4 bases from J, the gap between germline ends came to 16 bases. The CDR3 sequence: CASSWEGGVRTGELFF. The CDR3, as DNA: TGTGCCAGCAGCTGGGAAGGAGGGGTCCGCACCGGGGAGCTGTTTTTT.

The rearrangement uses TRBV6-5 and TRBJ1-2; 9 positions match TRBD1. The CDR3 contains 15 residues. The germline gives CDR1 MNHEY, CDR2 SVGAGI. The trim removed 0 bases at V and 6 bases at J, leaving 5 bases unmatched. The DNA of the CDR3 is TGTGCCAGCAGTTACTCCGGGACAGGGCTTGATGGCTACACCTTC. Translation gives CASSYSGTGLDGYTF.

Written as DNA, the CDR3 is TGTGCCAGCAGTTGGGACAGGGACAATGAGCAGTTCTTC. It yields the protein CASSWDRDNEQFF. The gene calls are TRBV27 and TRBJ2-1, with 9 bases lining up with TRBD1. Trimming cost V 4 bases and J 5 bases; bases outside gene matches: 0. The CDR3 loop spans 13 amino acids. CDR1 and CDR2 (germline): MNHEY, SMNVEV (reference sequence).

The chain uses TRBV7-8 and TRBJ1-6, with TRBD1 matching over 8 bases. The CDR3 totals 15 residues. The germline CDR1 and CDR2 sequences are SGHVS and FQNEAQ. Trimming took 5 bases from V and 8 from J; bases not matched to a gene: 8. This CDR3 reads CASSLEGQADSPLHF. The CDR3 nucleotides are TGTGCCAGCAGCCTCGAGGGACAGGCCGATTCACCCCTCCACTTT.

This chain links TRBV9 with TRBJ2-3, with a tentative D call TRBD2 (6 bases). CDR3 length equals 14 residues. Germline V gene sequence: CDR1 SGDLS, CDR2 YYNGEE. The V end lost 0 bases, the J end lost 5 bases, and 10 bases lay between the germline ends. CDR3 amino acids: CASSVGRAIDTQYF. The DNA of the CDR3 is TGTGCCAGCAGCGTAGGGAGGGCCATAGATACGCAGTATTTT.

The chain recombines TRBV18 with TRBJ1-1; no firm D call. The germline V gene encodes CDR1 KGHSH and CDR2 LQKENI. This CDR3 has 16 residues. Trimming removed 2 bases from V and 0 bases from J, with 13 bases in between. The CDR3 reads CASSPVGGRMNTEAFF. In nucleotides, the CDR3 is TGTGCCAGCTCACCAGTCGGTGGCAGGATGAACACTGAAGCTTTCTTT.

The count of this clone is one. The CDR3 DNA sequence: TGTGCCAGTATAGAGACTGAGAAGAACACTGAAGCTTTCTTT. Its protein product is CASIETEKNTEAFF. The chain is built from TRBV19 and TRBJ1-1, with no clear D. Germline values: CDR1 LNHDA, CDR2 SQIVND (reference sequence). CDR3 length: 14 residues. V was shortened by 7 bases and J by 1 base, with 13 bases between the two germline ends.

The rearrangement joins TRBV9 to TRBJ1-2; 8 nucleotides agree with TRBD1. With 4 bases clipped from V and 5 bases from J, the junction kept 4 bases outside the gene matches. Germline CDR1 reads SGDLS; CDR2 reads YYNGEE. The CDR3 runs 13 residues. The CDR3 reads CASSTRTGYGYTF. DNA of the CDR3: TGTGCCAGCAGCACTCGGACAGGGTATGGCTACACCTTC.

The chain uses TRBV4-1 and TRBJ1-3; TRBD1 matches 7 bases. CDR3 length: 20 amino acids. Germline V gives CDR1 MGHRA, CDR2 YSYEKL. V was clipped by 1 base and J by 1 base; unmatched bases: 16. Here the CDR3 reads CASSQGGGSRFVLSGNTIYF. CDR3 nucleotides: TGCGCCAGCAGCCAAGGAGGGGGCAGTCGCTTTGTTCTTTCTGGAAACACCATATATTTT.